Each of the 24 T cell receptor beta chains below was sequenced from the same sample in a study of blood T cell repertoires in COVID-19. TCRdb's copy holds only in-frame clones and misses some; the assay was immunoSEQ multiplex PCR. The sample shows fewer than 140,000 clones, 76% of them seen only once. Sequencing used peripheral blood. The receptors were sampled from a man of 80 years or more with COVID-19, enrolled during active disease.

The J gene is TRBJ2-5, the V gene TRBV2, with D perhaps TRBD1 (6 bases). The CDR3 is 14 amino acids. Per germline, CDR1 SNHLY and CDR2 FYNNEI. The ends were cut back, 4 bases at V and 2 bases at J, with 11 bases in the middle. The CDR3: CASSGNRGQETQYF. CDR3 DNA: TGTGCCAGCAGTGGGAATAGGGGGCAAGAGACCCAGTACTTC.

This chain joins TRBV28 and TRBJ2-7; D gene ambiguous. The V gene's germline CDR1 is MDHEN and CDR2 SYDVKM. Trimming took off 6 bases at V and 0 bases at J, with 9 bases between the two ends. CDR3 length: 13 residues. This CDR3 reads CASRTGASYEQYF. The CDR3 DNA reads TGTGCCAGCAGGACCGGAGCCTCCTACGAGCAGTACTTC.

This clone was observed a few times. This rearrangement joins TRBV20-1 to TRBJ2-5; unclear D gene. Between the trimmed V and J ends, which lost 5 bases and 1 base, there was a span of 2 bases. Germline CDR1 DFQATT, CDR2 SNEGSKA (reference sequence). The CDR3 is made up of 10 amino acids. CDR3 in DNA: TGCAGTGCTCTCCAAGAGACCCAGTACTTC. It yields the protein CSALQETQYF.

Only a few counts were recorded for this clone. The gene calls are TRBV4-1 and TRBJ2-2; TRBD2 agrees at 7 bases. CDR1 MGHRA and CDR2 YSYEKL come from the germline V gene. The J segment lost 4 bases and the V segment lost 0 bases, leaving 11 bases of the junction unmatched. The CDR3 has 18 amino acids. The DNA of the CDR3 is TGCGCCAGCAGCCAAGACGGTGGAGCGGGAATTCGCACCGGGGAGCTGTTTTTT. It codes for CASSQDGGAGIRTGELFF.

This clone came up a few times. The rearrangement links TRBV18 to TRBJ2-1; unclear D gene. Trimming stripped 1 base from V and 9 bases from J, with 16 bases between. The CDR3 extends over 15 amino acids. The germline gives CDR1 KGHSH, CDR2 LQKENI. In DNA, the CDR3 is TGTGCCAGCTCACCACTGCCCCTAGGCATGCGTGAGCAGTTCTTC. This codes for CASSPLPLGMREQFF.

By sample share, this clone is medium-sized. This rearrangement joins TRBV20-1 to TRBJ2-5, with D possibly being TRBD1 (6 bases). The germline gives CDR1 DFQATT, CDR2 SNEGSKA (reference sequence). This CDR3 is 12 amino acids long. The germline V and J ends were trimmed by 3 bases and 14 bases, with 19 bases remaining between them. CDR3 bases: TGCAGTGCTAGTAGGGACACATCGGGAACTTACTTC. It encodes CSASRDTSGTYF.

The V call is TRBV4-2, the J call TRBJ2-1; 10 nucleotides match TRBD2. This CDR3 is 17 amino acids long. Germline CDR1 is LGHNA and CDR2 is YNFKEQ. Germline trimming cut 5 bases from V and 1 base from J; bases unmatched to any gene: 8. CDR3 loop: CASSFTSSGSSYNEQFF. The DNA for the CDR3 is TGTGCCAGCAGCTTCACTTCTAGCGGGAGTTCCTACAATGAGCAGTTCTTC.

This clone was recorded only once. The chain recombines TRBV6-4 with TRBJ1-1; 7 nucleotides align to TRBD1. Germline V lookup: CDR1 MRHNA, CDR2 SNTAGT. The CDR3 is made up of 13 amino acids. With 5 bases clipped from V and 1 base from J, the junction kept 1 base outside the gene matches. In DNA, the CDR3 is TGTGCCAGCAGTCGGACAGGGAACACTGAAGCTTTCTTT. Translation gives CASSRTGNTEAFF.

In its sample, this clone was seen a few times. This rearrangement joins TRBV10-3 to TRBJ1-1; D perhaps matches TRBD1 (5 bases). Germline CDR1 reads ENHRY; CDR2 reads SYGVKD. The CDR3 length is 15 residues. V lost 3 bases and J 4 bases, leaving 15 bases between the germline ends. CDR3 bases: TGTGCCATCAGTGAACCAGGCATGGGGGGCACTGAAGCTTTCTTT. Encoded protein: CAISEPGMGGTEAFF.

CDR3 DNA: TGCGCCAGCAGCTTGGCCCTCGGACAGGGTGGAAACACCATATATTTT. Amino acids: CASSLALGQGGNTIYF. This chain joins TRBV5-1 and TRBJ1-3; TRBD1 matches 8 bases. CDR1 is SGHRS, CDR2 YFSETQ, per germline. Unmatched junction bases numbered 5, after V lost 0 bases and J lost 3 bases. This CDR3 contains 16 residues.

The V call is TRBV11-2, the J call TRBJ2-3; maybe TRBD2 (5 bases). Trimming cost V 5 bases and J 1 base, with 13 bases left between them. There are 15 residues in the CDR3. Germline CDR1 reads SGHAT; CDR2 reads FQNNGV. This chain's CDR3 is CASSGLVEGTDTQYF. The CDR3 nucleotides are TGTGCCAGCAGCGGCCTTGTGGAGGGCACAGATACGCAGTATTTT.

This clone was seen just once. The chain carries TRBV3-1 (or the pseudogene TRBV3-2) and TRBJ2-5; the match to TRBD2 covers 9 bases. The CDR3 contains 14 residues. Trimming at V came to 1 base and at J to 4 bases, leaving 1 base not matched to a gene. CDR1 and CDR2 (germline): LGHDT, YNNKEL (reference sequence). The CDR3 coding sequence is TGTGCCAGCAGCCAAGCTAGCGGGACAGAGACCCAGTACTTC. Its protein is CASSQASGTETQYF.

The chain employs TRBV20-1 and TRBJ1-5; 8 nucleotides align to TRBD1. J was trimmed by 9 bases and V by 5 bases; bases with no gene match: 6. The CDR3 is 12 amino acids. Germline lookup yields CDR1 DFQATT and CDR2 SNEGSKA (reference sequence). This CDR3 is CSAGDRGRPQHF. As DNA, the CDR3 is TGCAGTGCTGGTGACAGGGGTCGGCCCCAGCATTTT.

This clone showed up just a few times. The V and J genes are TRBV2 and TRBJ2-2; 10 bases fit TRBD1. Germline values: CDR1 SNHLY, CDR2 FYNNEI. The CDR3 consists of 17 residues. V lost 4 bases to trimming and J lost 9 bases; unmatched junction nucleotides: 14. The CDR3 DNA reads TGTGCCAGCAGTGGGCCCCCGGGACAGGGGCGGTTCCGGGAGCTGTTTTTT. It codes for CASSGPPGQGRFRELFF. Full variable domain (missing parts from reference TRBV2 and TRBJ2-2): EPEVTQTPSHQVTQMGQEVILRCVPISNHLYFYWYRQILGQKVEFLVSFYNNEISEKSEIFDDQFSVERPDGSNFTLKIRSTKLEDSAMYFCASSGPPGQGRFRELFFGEGSRLTVL.

The chain carries TRBV3-1 (or the pseudogene TRBV3-2) and TRBJ2-3; 12 bases fit TRBD2. CDR3 length: 17 residues. Trimming took 3 bases from V and 4 from J; bases not matched to a gene: 8. CDR1 and CDR2 (germline): LGHDT, YNNKEL (reference sequence). The CDR3 sequence: CASSQNYLAGGADTQYF. DNA of the CDR3: TGTGCCAGCAGCCAGAACTATCTAGCGGGAGGGGCAGATACGCAGTATTTT.

The J gene is TRBJ2-1, the V gene TRBV5-1; 7 nucleotides match TRBD1. CDR1 and CDR2 from the germline V gene are SGHRS and YFSETQ. Trimming removed 0 bases from V and 2 bases from J; junction bases left unmatched: 5. The CDR3 is made up of 16 amino acids. CDR3 loop: CASSLVAGGTYNEQFF. The DNA of the CDR3 is TGCGCCAGCAGCTTGGTAGCAGGGGGAACCTACAATGAGCAGTTCTTC.

J is TRBJ2-7 and V is TRBV27, with 8 bases aligning to TRBD2. The CDR3 consists of 15 residues. With V trimmed by 2 bases and J by 2 bases, 5 bases remained unmatched. Germline CDR1 is MNHEY and CDR2 is SMNVEV (reference sequence). CDR3 loop: CASSLELADTYEQYF. For the CDR3, the DNA is TGTGCCAGCAGTTTAGAACTAGCGGATACCTACGAGCAGTACTTC.

This clone turned up a few times. The chain has TRBV27 and TRBJ2-1; 9 positions match TRBD1. The CDR3 sequence is 14 residues long. Germline V gene data show CDR1 as MNHEY and CDR2 as SMNVEV (reference sequence). Trimming at V came to 3 bases and at J to 9 bases, leaving 6 bases not matched to a gene. As DNA, the CDR3 is TGTGCCAGCAGTTTGACAGGGGGGCGAGGTGAGCAGTTCTTC. Its translation is CASSLTGGRGEQFF.

This chain uses TRBV6-6 with TRBJ2-1, with 9 bases lining up with TRBD2. Germline values: CDR1 MNHNY, CDR2 SVGAGI (reference sequence). The junction had 3 bases not matched to a gene; V was cut back by 1 base and J by 2 bases. This CDR3 has 16 residues. This CDR3 is CASSYLAGVPYNEQFF. The CDR3 nucleotides are TGTGCCAGCAGTTACTTAGCGGGGGTTCCCTACAATGAGCAGTTCTTC.

CDR3 sequence (DNA): TGTGCCAGCAGTTTGCTAGGGGAGCTGTTTTTT. Translated: CASSLLGELFF. The genes are TRBV12-3 or TRBV12-4 and TRBJ2-2; D uncertain. This CDR3 comprises 11 residues. V gave up 3 bases and J gave up 8 bases, with 4 bases separating them.

The genes are TRBV12-3 or TRBV12-4 and TRBJ2-3; D is perhaps TRBD2 (6 bases). The CDR3 extends over 13 amino acids. V dropped 0 bases and J dropped 5 bases, with 6 bases sitting between them. Here the CDR3 reads CASSLAGGDTQYF. In DNA, the CDR3 is TGTGCCAGCAGTTTAGCGGGGGGAGATACGCAGTATTTT.

This clone was counted only a few times. This rearrangement joins TRBV6-5 to TRBJ1-2; 8 bases align to TRBD1. This CDR3 is 15 amino acids long. The V gene's germline CDR1 is MNHEY and CDR2 SVGAGI. V dropped 6 bases and J dropped 6; count of bases not matched to a gene: 12. CDR3 bases: TGTGCCAGCAGCACGAAGGACAGGGCATTACATGGCTACACCTTC. As protein: CASSTKDRALHGYTF.

The V and J genes are TRBV6-5 and TRBJ2-7, with D uncertain. This CDR3 is built from 13 residues. Trimming removed 10 bases at V and 11 bases at J, with 24 bases between. CDR1 and CDR2 (germline): MNHEY, SVGAGI. CDR3: CAIASNSQARKYF. In DNA form, the CDR3 reads TGTGCCATCGCGAGTAATTCCCAAGCACGAAAGTACTTC.

The chain combines TRBV30 with TRBJ1-1, with 8 bases lining up with TRBD1. Germline V gene sequence: CDR1 GTSNPN, CDR2 SVGIG (reference sequence). V gave up 3 bases and J gave up 4 bases; unmatched junction bases: 4. The CDR3 spans 13 residues. The CDR3 loop reads CAWSWTGRTEAFF. CDR3 nucleotide sequence: TGTGCCTGGAGCTGGACAGGGCGCACTGAAGCTTTCTTT.